This T cell receptor (beta chain) was sequenced in a study of T cells after posttransplantation cyclophosphamide. This clone was found many times. Using immunoSEQ multiplex PCR, the repertoire was profiled, and TCRdb retains in-frame clones only, with some absent. Listed for the sample are about 38,000 clones, none seen a single time. Germline V gives CDR1 SEHNR, CDR2 FQNEAQ (reference sequence). J gave up 1 base and V 5 bases, and 8 bases lay outside the gene matches. CDR3 size: 16 residues. Sequencing was carried out using PBMCs. The V gene is TRBV7-9, the J gene TRBJ1-3, with 7 nucleotides matching TRBD1. The TCR sequence derives from a man between 50 and 59 years old in good health, CMV-negative, and a related stem cell transplant donor. The CDR3: CASSLGQAASGNTIYF. The CDR3 DNA is TGTGCCAGCAGCCTTGGACAGGCCGCTTCTGGAAACACCATATATTTT. The entire variable domain, with the rest obtained from reference TRBV7-9 and TRBJ1-3, is as follows: DTGVSQNPRHKITKRGQNVTFRCDPISEHNRLYWYRQTLGQGPEFLTYFQNEAQLEKSRLLSDRFSAERPKGSFSTLEIQRTEQGDSAMYLCASSLGQAASGNTIYFGEGSWLTVV.